This T cell receptor (beta chain) was identified during a study of cytomegalovirus exposure and HLA in healthy donors. Points from the study as a whole: Usually a TCR sequence was rare, but some public TCRs were found in many donors. Subsequent analysis found a tendency for first-cohort TCR clusters to co-occur within the 90 to 150 validation repertoires.

Profiled with immunoSEQ multiplex PCR; TCRdb holds only in-frame clones, not every one. Of roughly 50,000 clones listed, about 92% are singletons. The CDR3 has 14 amino acids. Trimming cost V 0 bases and J 8 bases, with 15 bases left between them. Germline V lookup: CDR1 SGHRS, CDR2 YFSETQ. Note on this clone: Its matching antigen is unknown.

This TCR came from a man in his late teens or twenties in good health and CMV-seronegative. The chain recombines TRBV5-1 with TRBJ2-7; TRBD1 might be the D (5 bases). The sequencing sample was made of PBMCs. CDR3 residues: CASSLGNQQVQQYF. In DNA, the CDR3 is TGCGCCAGCAGCTTGGGGAACCAACAGGTCCAGCAGTACTTC.